Presented here are 10 T cell receptor beta chains from one specimen sequenced in a study of CD8 T cells in ankylosing spondylitis. TCRdb re-called the 5' RACE reads with MiXCR, one entry per CDR3 protein. The repertoire includes more than 300,000 distinct CDR3 sequences, approximately 10% of them detected once, and 9.1% sits in the top ten. The sample consisted of blood, either unsorted or a sorted T cell fraction (not recorded which). The receptors come from a female donor with ankylosing spondylitis or in good health (not recorded which).

The CDR3 coding sequence is TGTGCCAGCAGTTTCCTACGCGGATCGGGAGGCAATCAGCCCCAGCATTTT. It codes for CASSFLRGSGGNQPQHF. This chain connects TRBV27 to TRBJ1-5; no definite D call. This CDR3 region has 17 residues. Germline V gene sequence: CDR1 MNHEY, CDR2 SMNVEV (reference sequence). Trimming removed 3 bases at V and 2 bases at J, with 17 bases between.

This clonotype was seen at least ten times. V gene TRBV4-2 combines with J gene TRBJ2-3; maybe TRBD2 (6 bases). This CDR3 has 15 residues. Germline V gene sequence: CDR1 LGHNA, CDR2 YNFKEQ. V dropped 4 bases and J dropped 3 bases, with 14 bases sitting between them. The CDR3 protein is CASSLTRGKTDTQYF. The CDR3 DNA sequence: TGTGCCAGCAGCCTCACCCGGGGGAAGACAGATACGCAGTATTTT.

The chain carries TRBV2 and TRBJ2-3, with D unclear. Trimming took off 8 bases at V and 2 bases at J, with 8 bases between the two ends. CDR3 length: 12 amino acids. The germline V gene has CDR1 SNHLY and CDR2 FYNNEI. CDR3 amino acids: CASGPNTDTQYF. The CDR3 DNA reads as TGTGCCAGCGGTCCTAACACAGATACGCAGTATTTT. The whole variable domain, remainder taken from reference TRBV2 and TRBJ2-3, is EPEVTQTPSHQVTQMGQEVILRCVPISNHLYFYWYRQILGQKVEFLVSFYNNEISEKSEIFDDQFSVERPDGSNFTLKIRSTKLEDSAMYFCASGPNTDTQYFGPGTRLTVL.

A few counts support this clonotype. V and J are TRBV12-3 or TRBV12-4 and TRBJ2-1, with a tentative D call TRBD2 (6 bases). Trimming left V 7 bases short and J 5 bases short, with 18 bases between. The CDR3 spans 15 residues. The CDR3 coding sequence is TGTGCCAGCACCCTGACTAGTGGCCTAGACAATGAGCAGTTCTTC. It specifies CASTLTSGLDNEQFF.

The sample holds a few counts of this clonotype. The chain employs TRBV12-3 or TRBV12-4 and TRBJ2-1, with D tentatively TRBD2 (5 bases). This CDR3 spans 14 amino acids. The V end was cut by 6 bases, the J end by 2 bases, with 11 bases between. The CDR3 DNA reads TGTGCCAGCAGGCCGGCTAGCACCTACAATGAGCAGTTCTTC. Translating gives CASRPASTYNEQFF.

To note about this clonotype: This sequence may be a read error, since a much larger clone differs from it by one base. The CDR3 DNA follows: TGCAGCGCCCGACAGGGGACGTACGAGCAGCACTTC. This sequence encodes CSARQGTYEQHF. The chain combines TRBV29-1 with TRBJ2-7; 8 bases match TRBD1. Germline lookup yields CDR1 SQVTM and CDR2 ANQGSEA. This CDR3 is built from 12 residues.

The sample holds many counts of this clonotype. This chain connects TRBV20-1 to TRBJ1-1; D gene uncertain. The V gene's germline CDR1 is DFQATT and CDR2 SNEGSKA (reference sequence). V was pared by 3 bases and J by 0 bases, with 2 bases between. This CDR3 comprises 11 residues. The CDR3 nucleotides read TGCAGTGCTAGCTTGAACACTGAAGCTTTCTTT. Residues: CSASLNTEAFF.

This clonotype showed up just a few times. V usage is TRBV19 and J usage is TRBJ1-5; 9 nucleotides align to TRBD1. Germline V gene lookup returns CDR1 LNHDA and CDR2 SQIVND (reference sequence). V was pared by 9 bases and J by 4 bases, with 10 bases of the junction left unmatched. The CDR3 has 15 residues. The chain's CDR3 is CASRRDRASNQPQHF. CDR3 sequence (DNA): TGTGCCAGCCGGAGGGACAGGGCATCAAATCAGCCCCAGCATTTT.

V usage is TRBV15 and J usage is TRBJ2-1, with D perhaps matching TRBD2 (7 bases). V was trimmed by 3 bases and J by 1 base, leaving 13 bases between them. The germline V gene has CDR1 LNHNV and CDR2 YYDKDF (reference sequence). This CDR3 is 16 amino acids long. CDR3: CATSRGGGHSYNEQFF. The DNA of the CDR3 is TGTGCCACCAGCAGGGGGGGGGGACATTCCTACAATGAGCAGTTCTTC.

This clonotype came up a few times. The rearrangement uses TRBV27 and TRBJ2-7; no firm D call. V gave up 5 bases and J gave up 7 bases, with 12 bases separating them. Germline-derived CDR1 and CDR2 are MNHEY and SMNVEV (reference sequence). This CDR3 comprises 12 residues. As DNA, the CDR3 is TGTGCCAGCAGTCGGAAGCTGGGGGAGCAGTACTTC. Translating gives CASSRKLGEQYF.